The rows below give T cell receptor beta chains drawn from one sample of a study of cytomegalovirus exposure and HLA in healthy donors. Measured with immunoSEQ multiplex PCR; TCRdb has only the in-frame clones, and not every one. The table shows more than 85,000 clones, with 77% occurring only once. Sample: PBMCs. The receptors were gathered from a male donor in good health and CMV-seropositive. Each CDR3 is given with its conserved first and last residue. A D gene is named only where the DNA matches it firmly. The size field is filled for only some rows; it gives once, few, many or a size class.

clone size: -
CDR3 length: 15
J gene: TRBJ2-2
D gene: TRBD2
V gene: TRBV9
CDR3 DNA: TGTGCCAGCAGCGTAAAAGCGGGAGGCCCCGGGGAGCTGTTTTTT
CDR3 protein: CASSVKAGGPGELFF

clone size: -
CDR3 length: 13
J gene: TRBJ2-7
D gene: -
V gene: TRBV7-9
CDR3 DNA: TGTGCCAGCAGCTCCCGTGAGGAATACGAGCAGTACTTC
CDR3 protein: CASSSREEYEQYF

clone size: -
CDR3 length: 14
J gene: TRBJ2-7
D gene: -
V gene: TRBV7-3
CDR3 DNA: TGTGCCAGCAGCCCCGGGAGTGGCGAATACGAGCAGTACTTC
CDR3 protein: CASSPGSGEYEQYF

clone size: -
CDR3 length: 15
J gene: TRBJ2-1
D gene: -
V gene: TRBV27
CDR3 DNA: TGTGCCAGCAGTTTAACGGGAGAGGTTAGGAATGAGCAGTTCTTC
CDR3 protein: CASSLTGEVRNEQFF

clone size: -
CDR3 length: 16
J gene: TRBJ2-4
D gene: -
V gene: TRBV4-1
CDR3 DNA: TGCGCCAGCAGCCAAGATACTAGGGGGACCAAAAACATTCAGTACTTC
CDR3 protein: CASSQDTRGTKNIQYF

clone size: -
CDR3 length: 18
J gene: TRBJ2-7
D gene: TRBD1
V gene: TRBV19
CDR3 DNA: TGTGCCAGTAGTCCGGGGACAGGGGTGAGAACTGCCCCGTACGAGCAGTACTTC
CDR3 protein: CASSPGTGVRTAPYEQYF

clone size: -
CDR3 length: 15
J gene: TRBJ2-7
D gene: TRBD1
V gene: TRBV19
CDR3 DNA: TGTGCCAGTAGTATAAGGACAGGGGCAGGAGGCGAGCAGTACTTC
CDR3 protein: CASSIRTGAGGEQYF

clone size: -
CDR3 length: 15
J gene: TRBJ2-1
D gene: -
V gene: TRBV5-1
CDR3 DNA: TGCGCCAGCAGAGTAGCGCAGAGCTCCTACAATGAGCAGTTCTTC
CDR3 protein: CASRVAQSSYNEQFF

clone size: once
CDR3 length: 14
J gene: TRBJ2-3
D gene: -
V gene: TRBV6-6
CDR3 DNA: TGTGCCAGCAGCTCACAGGGAGCCGGGGCTACGCAGTATTTT
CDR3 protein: CASSSQGAGATQYF

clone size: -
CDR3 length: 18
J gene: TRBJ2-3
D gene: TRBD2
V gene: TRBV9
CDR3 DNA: TGTGCCAGCAGTTTGGGACTAGCGGGTGTAAGTCGGACAGATACGCAGTATTTT
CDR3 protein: CASSLGLAGVSRTDTQYF

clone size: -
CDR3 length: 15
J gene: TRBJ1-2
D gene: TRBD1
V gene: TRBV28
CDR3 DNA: TGTGCCAGCAGCCAACCATCAGGGGGCCAGGATGGCTACACCTTC
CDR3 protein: CASSQPSGGQDGYTF

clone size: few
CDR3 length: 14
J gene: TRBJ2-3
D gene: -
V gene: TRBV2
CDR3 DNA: TGTGCCAGCAGTGGGACAGTTTCGACAGATACGCAGTATTTT
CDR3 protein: CASSGTVSTDTQYF

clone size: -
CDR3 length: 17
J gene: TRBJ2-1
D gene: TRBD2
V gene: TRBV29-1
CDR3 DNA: TGCAGCGTTGAAGGAGCCGCGGGAGGTCACTCCTACAATGAGCAGTTCTTC
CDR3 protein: CSVEGAAGGHSYNEQFF

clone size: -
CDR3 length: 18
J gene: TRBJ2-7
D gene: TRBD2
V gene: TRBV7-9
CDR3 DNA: TGTGCCAGCAGCTTGGGGCGAGGGACTAGCGGGGATACCTACGAGCAGTACTTC
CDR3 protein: CASSLGRGTSGDTYEQYF

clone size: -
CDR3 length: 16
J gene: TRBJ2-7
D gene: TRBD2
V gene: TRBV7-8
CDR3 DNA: TGTGCCAGCAGCTCGTTACGAGGGAGGGCCATATACGAGCAGTACTTC
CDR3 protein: CASSSLRGRAIYEQYF

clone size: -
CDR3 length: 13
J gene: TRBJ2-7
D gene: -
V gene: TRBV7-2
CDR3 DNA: TGTGCCAGCAGCTCAAGAGGAGGGAGACAGCAGTACTTC
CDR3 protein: CASSSRGGRQQYF

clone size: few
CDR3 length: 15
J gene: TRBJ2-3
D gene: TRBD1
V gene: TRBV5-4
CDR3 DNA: TGTGCCAGCAGCTTGAGGACAGGGGGGACAGATACGCAGTATTTT
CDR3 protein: CASSLRTGGTDTQYF

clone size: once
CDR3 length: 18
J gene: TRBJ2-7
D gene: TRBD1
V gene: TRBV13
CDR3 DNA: TGTGCCAGCAGCAAAACCTGGGGGACAGAATACAACTCCTACGAGCAGTACTTC
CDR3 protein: CASSKTWGTEYNSYEQYF

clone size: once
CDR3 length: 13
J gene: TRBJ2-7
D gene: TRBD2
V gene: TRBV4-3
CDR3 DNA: TGCGCCAGCAGCCAAGACAGCGGGGGTGAGCAGTACTTC
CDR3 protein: CASSQDSGGEQYF

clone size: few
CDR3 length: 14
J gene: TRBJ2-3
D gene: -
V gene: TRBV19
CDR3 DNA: TGTGCCAGTACCCAGGCGCCGAAGACAGATACGCAGTATTTT
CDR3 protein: CASTQAPKTDTQYF

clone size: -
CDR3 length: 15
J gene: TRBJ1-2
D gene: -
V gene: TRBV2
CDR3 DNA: TGTGCCAGCAGTGAGATCCGGGGGGGGAACTATGGCTACACCTTC
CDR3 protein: CASSEIRGGNYGYTF

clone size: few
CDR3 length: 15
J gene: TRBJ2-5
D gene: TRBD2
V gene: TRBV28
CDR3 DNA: TGTGCCAGCAGTAGTAGCGGGAGAGCAGGAGAGACCCAGTACTTC
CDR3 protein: CASSSSGRAGETQYF

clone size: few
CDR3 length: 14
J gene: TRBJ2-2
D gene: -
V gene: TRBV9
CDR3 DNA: TGTGCCAGCAGCCCACCCACCGGCACCGGGGAGCTGTTTTTT
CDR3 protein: CASSPPTGTGELFF

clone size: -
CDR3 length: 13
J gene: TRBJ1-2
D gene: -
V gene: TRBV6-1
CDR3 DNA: TGTGTCGGGGGGGATTTAGTAGGCTATGGCTACACCTTC
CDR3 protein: CVGGDLVGYGYTF

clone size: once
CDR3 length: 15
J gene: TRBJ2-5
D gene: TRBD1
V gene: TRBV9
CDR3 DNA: TGTGCCAGCAGCGCGACCGACAGGGGCCAAGAGACCCAGTACTTC
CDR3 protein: CASSATDRGQETQYF

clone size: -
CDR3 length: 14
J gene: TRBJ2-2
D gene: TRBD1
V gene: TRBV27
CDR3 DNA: TGTGCCAGCCAGGGGGTAGGGGTCACCGGGGAGCTGTTTTTT
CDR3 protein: CASQGVGVTGELFF

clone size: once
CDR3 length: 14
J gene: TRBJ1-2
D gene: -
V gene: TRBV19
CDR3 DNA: TGTGCCAGTAGTATACCCTCAGGGAAAGGGGGCTACACCTTC
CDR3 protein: CASSIPSGKGGYTF

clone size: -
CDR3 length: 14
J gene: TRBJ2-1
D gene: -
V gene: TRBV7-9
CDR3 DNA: TGTGCCAGCAGCAAAGAGGGGGAGTTCAGTGAGCAGTTCTTC
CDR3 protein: CASSKEGEFSEQFF

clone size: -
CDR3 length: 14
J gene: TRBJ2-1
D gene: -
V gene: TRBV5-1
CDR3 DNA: TGCGCCAGCAGCGGCCGACAGTCCTACAATGAGCAGTTCTTC
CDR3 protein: CASSGRQSYNEQFF

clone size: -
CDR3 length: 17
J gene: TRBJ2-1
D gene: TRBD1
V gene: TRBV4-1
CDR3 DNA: TGCGCCAGCAGCCAAGACCAAGGGACAGGGTCGGGGAATGAGCAGTTCTTC
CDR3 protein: CASSQDQGTGSGNEQFF

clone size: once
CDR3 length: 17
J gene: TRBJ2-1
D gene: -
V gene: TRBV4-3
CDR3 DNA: TGCGCCAGCAGCCAAGGGGCATACGACGCATCCTACAATGAGCAGTTCTTC
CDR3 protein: CASSQGAYDASYNEQFF

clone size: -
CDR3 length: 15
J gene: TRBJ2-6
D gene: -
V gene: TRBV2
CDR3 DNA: TGTGCCAGCAGTGTACTCCCCTCTGGGGCCAACGTCCTGACTTTC
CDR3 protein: CASSVLPSGANVLTF

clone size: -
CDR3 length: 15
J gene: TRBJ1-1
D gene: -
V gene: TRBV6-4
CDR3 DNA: TGTGCCAGCAGTGACTCGGGGGCCCTGAACACTGAAGCTTTCTTT
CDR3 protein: CASSDSGALNTEAFF

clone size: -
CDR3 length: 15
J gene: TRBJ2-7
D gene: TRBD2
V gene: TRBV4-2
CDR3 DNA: TGTGCCAGCAGCCAAGTAGCGGGAGGGGTCTACGAGCAGTACTTC
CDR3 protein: CASSQVAGGVYEQYF

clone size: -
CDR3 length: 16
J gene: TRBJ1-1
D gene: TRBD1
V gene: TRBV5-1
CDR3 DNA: TGCGTCAGCAGCTTGGGGCGGGACAGCATGAACACTGAAGCTTTCTTT
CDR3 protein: CVSSLGRDSMNTEAFF

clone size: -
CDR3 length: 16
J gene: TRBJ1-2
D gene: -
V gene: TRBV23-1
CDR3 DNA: TGCGCCAGCAGTCAGCCCGACAGAGTAGGGAACTATGGCTACACCTTC
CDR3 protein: CASSQPDRVGNYGYTF

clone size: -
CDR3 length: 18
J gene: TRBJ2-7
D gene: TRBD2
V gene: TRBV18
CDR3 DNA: TGTGCCAGCTCACCAGGTTTGCTAGCGGGAGGCCCCTCCTACGAGCAGTACTTC
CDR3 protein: CASSPGLLAGGPSYEQYF

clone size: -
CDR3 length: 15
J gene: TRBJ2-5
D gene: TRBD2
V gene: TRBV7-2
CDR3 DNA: TGTGCCAGCAGCTCAGCGGGAGGAAGGGGAGAGACCCAGTACTTC
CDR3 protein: CASSSAGGRGETQYF

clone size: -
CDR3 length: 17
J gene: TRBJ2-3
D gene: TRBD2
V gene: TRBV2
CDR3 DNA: TGTGCCAGCAGCGAGGCGCCTAGCGGGGGTAACACAGATACGCAGTATTTT
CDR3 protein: CASSEAPSGGNTDTQYF

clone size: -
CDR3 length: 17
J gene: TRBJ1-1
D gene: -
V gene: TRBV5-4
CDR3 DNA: TGTGCCAGCAGCTTCGAACCCCACAAAAGGAGGGTCCCTGAAGCTTTCTTT
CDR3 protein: CASSFEPHKRRVPEAFF

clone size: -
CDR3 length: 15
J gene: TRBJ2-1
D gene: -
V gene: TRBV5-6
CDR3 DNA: TGTGCCAGCAGCGTCTTCCTAGGCCCGAACAATGAGCAGTTCTTC
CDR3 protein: CASSVFLGPNNEQFF

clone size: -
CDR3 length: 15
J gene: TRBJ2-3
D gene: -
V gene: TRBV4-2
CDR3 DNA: TGTGCCAGCAGCCAAGGGGCCCCACCCGAAGATACGCAGTATTTT
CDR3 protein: CASSQGAPPEDTQYF